Listed below are T cell receptor beta chains from one sample, sequenced in a study of T-cell reconstitution after alpha-beta-depleted transplantation in children. Each CDR3 protein is one row after TCRdb ran MiXCR on the PCR reads. Among around 450,000 distinct CDR3 sequences listed, roughly a tenth were seen once. Sequencing was performed on PBMCs, taken before TCRalphabeta/CD19-depleted stem cell transplant. The origin of the receptors is a child aged 2 to 10 with inherited bone marrow failure, due to receive a stem cell transplant. CDR3s include the opening cysteine and the closing phenylalanine or tryptophan. A D gene is named only where the DNA matches it firmly. The size entry is marked missing in some rows and otherwise reads once, few, many or a size class.

J: TRBJ2-1; V: TRBV20-1; size: many; D: .; DNA: TGCAGTGCTTACTTCCCAAGCTCCTACAATGAGCAGTTCTTC; CDR3: CSAYFPSSYNEQFF
J: TRBJ1-5; V: TRBV6-2/TRBV6-3; size: many; D: .; DNA: TGTGCCAGCAGTTACCCAGGGCCGGGGGCAGAAAGGACGGATCAGCCCCAGCATTTT; CDR3: CASSYPGPGAERTDQPQHF
J: TRBJ1-1; V: TRBV12-3/TRBV12-4; size: few; D: .; DNA: TGTGCCAGCAGTTCAGGGGCAGGAAACACTGAAGCTTTCTTT; CDR3: CASSSGAGNTEAFF
J: TRBJ2-3; V: TRBV28; size: many; D: .; DNA: TGTGCCAGCAGACCTTCCGGGGCCCCAGATACGCAGTATTTT; CDR3: CASRPSGAPDTQYF
J: TRBJ2-3; V: TRBV5-6; size: .; D: .; DNA: TGTGCCAGCAGCTGGGGGCAGGAGATAGGAGATACGCAGTATTTT; CDR3: CASSWGQEIGDTQYF
J: TRBJ2-1; V: TRBV4-1; size: many; D: .; DNA: TGCGCCAGCAGCTATTTTCTGGGGCCTTACAATGAGCAGTTCTTC; CDR3: CASSYFLGPYNEQFF
J: TRBJ2-3; V: TRBV20-1; size: many; D: TRBD2; DNA: TGCAGTGCTAGAGATATAGCGGGGAACACAGATACGCAGTATTTT; CDR3: CSARDIAGNTDTQYF
J: TRBJ2-1; V: TRBV12-3/TRBV12-4; size: many; D: TRBD2; DNA: TGTGCCAGCAGTCTGGGACTAGCGGCTTGGAATGAGCAGTTCTTC; CDR3: CASSLGLAAWNEQFF
J: TRBJ1-2; V: TRBV29-1; size: many; D: TRBD1; DNA: TGCAGCGTTCGGGACAGGGGCGGCTATGGCTACACCTTC; CDR3: CSVRDRGGYGYTF
J: TRBJ1-2; V: TRBV12-3/TRBV12-4; size: many; D: .; DNA: TGTGCCAGCAGTCCTTCGTTTTATGGCTACACCTTC; CDR3: CASSPSFYGYTF
J: TRBJ1-5; V: TRBV4-2; size: many; D: .; DNA: TGTGCCAGCAGCCGAGACAGAAATCAGCCCCAGCATTTT; CDR3: CASSRDRNQPQHF
J: TRBJ1-4; V: TRBV4-3; size: many; D: .; DNA: TGCGCCAGCAGCCAAGGCCCAGGGTTTGCTAATGAAAAACTGTTTTTT; CDR3: CASSQGPGFANEKLFF
J: TRBJ1-1; V: TRBV12-3/TRBV12-4; size: .; D: .; DNA: TGTGCCAGCAGTTTAGCGGAGGCGGCTGAAGCTTTCTTT; CDR3: CASSLAEAAEAFF
J: TRBJ2-7; V: TRBV5-6; size: few; D: .; DNA: TGTGCCAGCAGCTTGGGACGGCGCCCCATCTACGAGCAGTACTTC; CDR3: CASSLGRRPIYEQYF
J: TRBJ2-6; V: TRBV13; size: many; D: .; DNA: TGTGCCAGCACCATAAACTCTGGGGCCAACGTCCTGACTTTC; CDR3: CASTINSGANVLTF
J: TRBJ2-7; V: TRBV6-2/TRBV6-3; size: .; D: TRBD2; DNA: TGTGCCAGCAGTTACTACGGACTAGCCGCCACCGATGAGCAGTACTTC; CDR3: CASSYYGLAATDEQYF
J: TRBJ1-2; V: TRBV7-9; size: many; D: TRBD1; DNA: TGTGCCAGCAGCTTATTGGGACAGGGGGCGGATGGCTACACCTTC; CDR3: CASSLLGQGADGYTF
J: TRBJ2-6; V: TRBV7-9; size: many; D: .; DNA: TGTGCCAGCAGCTTTCGGGACATCTCTGGGGCCAACGTCCTGACTTTC; CDR3: CASSFRDISGANVLTF
J: TRBJ2-7; V: TRBV7-9; size: many; D: .; DNA: TGTGCCAGCAGCCTCGGGACGGGTCTGACCTACGAGCAGTACTTC; CDR3: CASSLGTGLTYEQYF
J: TRBJ2-5; V: TRBV7-2; size: many; D: .; DNA: TGTGCCAGCAGCTTCTTTACTAGCCGTCAGGGAGAGACCCAGTACTTC; CDR3: CASSFFTSRQGETQYF
J: TRBJ2-7; V: TRBV2; size: many; D: TRBD1; DNA: TGTGCCAGCGGGATGGGACAGGCCTACGAGCAGTACTTC; CDR3: CASGMGQAYEQYF
J: TRBJ2-7; V: TRBV24-1; size: many; D: TRBD1; DNA: TGTGCCACCAGTGATGCCGGGACAGACTACGAGCAGTACTTC; CDR3: CATSDAGTDYEQYF
J: TRBJ2-3; V: TRBV9; size: many; D: .; DNA: TGTGCCAGCAGCGGAGGGGGTTGGGCGGATACGCAGTATTTT; CDR3: CASSGGGWADTQYF
J: TRBJ2-1; V: TRBV20-1; size: .; D: TRBD2; DNA: TGCAGTGCTAGAGATCCGCGACTAGCGGATCTCAATGAGCAGTTCTTC; CDR3: CSARDPRLADLNEQFF
J: TRBJ1-2; V: TRBV5-5; size: many; D: .; DNA: TGTGCCAGCAGCTTGGGGGAGGCCTCCGGTAACTATGGCTACACCTTC; CDR3: CASSLGEASGNYGYTF
J: TRBJ2-3; V: TRBV30; size: many; D: .; DNA: TGTGCCTCCCAGCACAGCGCAAGCACAGATACGCAGTATTTT; CDR3: CASQHSASTDTQYF
J: TRBJ1-4; V: TRBV4-1; size: .; D: TRBD1; DNA: TGCGCCAGCAGCCAAGTCTGGACAGGCCCTGAAAAACTGTTTTTT; CDR3: CASSQVWTGPEKLFF
J: TRBJ2-7; V: TRBV18; size: few; D: .; DNA: TGTGCCAGCTCACCATCGGGGTTGACCTACGAGCAGTACTTC; CDR3: CASSPSGLTYEQYF
J: TRBJ1-3; V: TRBV11-2; size: many; D: .; DNA: TGTGCCAGCAGACTACAGGCATCCGGAAACACCATATATTTT; CDR3: CASRLQASGNTIYF
J: TRBJ2-5; V: TRBV20-1; size: few; D: TRBD2; DNA: TGCAGTGCTGCTTCGCTAGCGGGTCAAGAGACCCAGTACTTC; CDR3: CSAASLAGQETQYF
J: TRBJ2-2; V: TRBV20-1; size: many; D: TRBD1; DNA: TGCAGTGCTAGTCAGGGGGCGAACACCGGGGAGCTGTTTTTT; CDR3: CSASQGANTGELFF
J: TRBJ2-7; V: TRBV20-1; size: few; D: .; DNA: TGCAGTGCTAGAGATGGGCGAGGGGACTCCTACGAGCAGTACTTC; CDR3: CSARDGRGDSYEQYF
J: TRBJ2-2; V: TRBV28; size: many; D: TRBD1; DNA: TGTGCCAGCAGTAGTCACAGGGGGCGCAAGGGGGTAACCGGGGAGCTGTTTTTT; CDR3: CASSSHRGRKGVTGELFF
J: TRBJ2-7; V: TRBV5-1; size: many; D: .; DNA: TGCGCCAGCCGGGACCGTCCTTTCGACGAGCAGTACTTC; CDR3: CASRDRPFDEQYF
J: TRBJ2-1; V: TRBV20-1; size: .; D: .; DNA: TGCAGTGCCCAGCACCCCCTAAGGTACAATGAGCAGTTCTTC; CDR3: CSAQHPLRYNEQFF
J: TRBJ2-1; V: TRBV29-1; size: .; D: .; DNA: TGCAGCGTTGAAGAAGTGGCTACTCCGCCATACAATGAGCAGTTCTTC; CDR3: CSVEEVATPPYNEQFF
J: TRBJ1-1; V: TRBV5-6; size: .; D: .; DNA: TGTGCCAGCAGCTCGCAGGGGCCATACACTGAAGCTTTCTTT; CDR3: CASSSQGPYTEAFF
J: TRBJ2-7; V: TRBV4-3; size: few; D: TRBD1; DNA: TGCGCCAGCAGCCCGACAGGGAACCTCTACGAGCAGTACTTC; CDR3: CASSPTGNLYEQYF
J: TRBJ2-1; V: TRBV7-6; size: many; D: TRBD2; DNA: TGTGCCAGCAGCTTACTAGCAGGACTAGCGTTATACAATGAGCAGTTCTTC; CDR3: CASSLLAGLALYNEQFF
J: TRBJ1-4; V: TRBV10-3; size: .; D: .; DNA: TGTGCCATCAGTGAGTCGAGTCGTCGCAATGAAAAACTGTTTTTT; CDR3: CAISESSRRNEKLFF
J: TRBJ1-5; V: TRBV2; size: many; D: .; DNA: TGTGCCAGCAGTGGACAAGGGCAACGCAATCAGCCCCAGCATTTT; CDR3: CASSGQGQRNQPQHF
J: TRBJ2-1; V: TRBV19; size: many; D: .; DNA: TGTGCCAGTAGTATCGGCCTAAGGAATGAGCAGTTCTTC; CDR3: CASSIGLRNEQFF
J: TRBJ2-3; V: TRBV27; size: many; D: TRBD2; DNA: TGTGCCAGCAGCCCCGGACTAGGCGGGAGCTCAGATACGCAGTATTTT; CDR3: CASSPGLGGSSDTQYF
J: TRBJ1-4; V: TRBV5-1; size: .; D: .; DNA: TGCGCCAGCAGCTTGGTTGGAACAACTAATGAAAAACTGTTTTTT; CDR3: CASSLVGTTNEKLFF
J: TRBJ1-5; V: TRBV7-2; size: many; D: .; DNA: TGTGCCAGCAGCTTAGAAACAGGGAATCAGCCCCAGCATTTT; CDR3: CASSLETGNQPQHF
J: TRBJ2-2; V: TRBV19; size: many; D: .; DNA: TGTGCCAGTAGTATCCCCGTGGAGGTCCCCTCTACCGGGGAGCTGTTTTTT; CDR3: CASSIPVEVPSTGELFF
J: TRBJ2-1; V: TRBV29-1; size: many; D: TRBD2; DNA: TGCAGCGCCCTTGGACTAGCGGGAGGGAAGGCCTACAATGAGCAGTTCTTC; CDR3: CSALGLAGGKAYNEQFF
J: TRBJ2-1; V: TRBV7-9; size: .; D: TRBD2; DNA: TGTGCCAGCAGCGTCCAAGCGGGAGCTTCTGAGCAGTTCTTC; CDR3: CASSVQAGASEQFF
J: TRBJ2-7; V: TRBV7-9; size: .; D: .; DNA: TGTGCCAGCAGCCCTTTATACCCTTCAGGAGTCGACGAGCAGTACTTC; CDR3: CASSPLYPSGVDEQYF
J: TRBJ2-1; V: TRBV4-3; size: .; D: TRBD2; DNA: TGCGCCAGCAGCCAAGATCTTGTGGGCGGGAGTCTAGAGCAGTTCTTC; CDR3: CASSQDLVGGSLEQFF
J: TRBJ2-5; V: TRBV28; size: few; D: .; DNA: TGTGCCAGCAGTTTAACAAGCTCTTCGGAGACCCAGTACTTC; CDR3: CASSLTSSSETQYF